These T cell receptor beta chains were read from a single sample in a study of Graves' ophthalmopathy and Graves' hyperthyroidism. TCRdb redid the calling of the multiplex PCR reads with MiXCR, one entry per CDR3 protein. The sample holds hundreds of thousands of distinct CDR3 sequences, 40% seen once. Material: peripheral blood. The source of these receptors is an adult man with Graves' ophthalmopathy. Each CDR3 is given with its conserved first and last residue. A D gene is named only where the DNA matches it firmly. Clone size is shown for a subset of rows, as once, few, many or a class of expanded clone.

abundance: .
v_gene: TRBV2
j_gene: TRBJ1-1
d_gene: .
CDR3aa: CASSRSGTLMNTEAFF
CDR3nt: TGTGCCAGCAGTCGTTCCGGGACACTAATGAACACTGAAGCTTTCTTT

abundance: .
v_gene: TRBV28
j_gene: TRBJ1-2
d_gene: .
CDR3aa: CASSFGGGWDYGYTF
CDR3nt: TGTGCCAGCAGTTTTGGAGGGGGATGGGACTATGGCTACACCTTC

abundance: .
v_gene: TRBV2
j_gene: TRBJ2-7
d_gene: .
CDR3aa: CASSLWGLSSYEQYF
CDR3nt: TGTGCCAGCAGTTTATGGGGGTTAAGCTCCTACGAGCAGTACTTC

abundance: many
v_gene: TRBV7-2
j_gene: TRBJ1-6
d_gene: TRBD1
CDR3aa: CASSPQTGRNSPLHF
CDR3nt: TGTGCCAGCAGCCCCCAGACAGGGCGGAATTCACCCCTCCACTTT

abundance: many
v_gene: TRBV7-9
j_gene: TRBJ1-1
d_gene: TRBD1
CDR3aa: CASSSTGTGTIAEAFF
CDR3nt: TGTGCCAGCAGCTCGACCGGGACAGGAACGATAGCTGAAGCTTTCTTT

abundance: few
v_gene: TRBV7-9
j_gene: TRBJ2-3
d_gene: .
CDR3aa: CASSPSPATDTQYF
CDR3nt: TGTGCCAGCAGCCCGTCCCCAGCCACAGATACGCAGTATTTT

abundance: .
v_gene: TRBV11-2
j_gene: TRBJ2-5
d_gene: TRBD2
CDR3aa: CASSLGRLAGSQETQYF
CDR3nt: TGTGCCAGCAGCTTAGGAAGGCTAGCGGGGAGCCAAGAGACCCAGTACTTC

abundance: many
v_gene: TRBV10-3
j_gene: TRBJ1-2
d_gene: .
CDR3aa: CAIGLTGYTF
CDR3nt: TGTGCCATCGGACTGACTGGCTACACCTTC

abundance: once
v_gene: TRBV29-1
j_gene: TRBJ1-1
d_gene: .
CDR3aa: CSALTSRAEAFF
CDR3nt: TGCAGCGCCCTGACATCGCGCGCGGAAGCTTTCTTT

abundance: .
v_gene: TRBV5-1
j_gene: TRBJ2-5
d_gene: TRBD1
CDR3aa: CASSQADRAETQYF
CDR3nt: TGCGCCAGCAGCCAAGCCGACAGGGCAGAGACCCAGTACTTC

abundance: many
v_gene: TRBV2
j_gene: TRBJ2-5
d_gene: TRBD1
CDR3aa: CASSPTGAETQYF
CDR3nt: TGTGCCAGCAGTCCTACAGGGGCGGAGACCCAGTACTTC

abundance: few
v_gene: TRBV7-9
j_gene: TRBJ2-2
d_gene: .
CDR3aa: CASGLSLDTGELFF
CDR3nt: TGTGCCAGCGGACTTAGTCTCGACACCGGGGAGCTGTTTTTT

abundance: many
v_gene: TRBV15
j_gene: TRBJ1-1
d_gene: .
CDR3aa: CATSRDSVSGTTEAFF
CDR3nt: TGTGCCACCAGCAGAGATTCGGTGTCAGGGACCACTGAAGCTTTCTTT

abundance: few
v_gene: TRBV11-2
j_gene: TRBJ2-5
d_gene: .
CDR3aa: CASSSTIEGGTWLPSPQKETQYF
CDR3nt: TGTGCCAGCAGCTCGACAATAGAAGGAGGGACATGGCTCCCGTCACCTCAAAAAGAGACCCAGTACTTC

abundance: many
v_gene: TRBV2
j_gene: TRBJ1-5
d_gene: .
CDR3aa: CASSGQKNQPQHF
CDR3nt: TGTGCCAGCAGTGGTCAGAAAAATCAGCCCCAGCATTTT

abundance: .
v_gene: TRBV29-1
j_gene: TRBJ2-7
d_gene: TRBD1
CDR3aa: CSVELQGVASEQYF
CDR3nt: TGCAGCGTTGAATTACAGGGGGTGGCGAGTGAGCAGTACTTC

abundance: .
v_gene: TRBV25-1
j_gene: TRBJ1-1
d_gene: .
CDR3aa: CASRRWGSNTEAFF
CDR3nt: TGTGCCAGCAGACGGTGGGGCTCGAACACTGAAGCTTTCTTT

abundance: many
v_gene: TRBV15
j_gene: TRBJ2-5
d_gene: .
CDR3aa: CATSRRMFGETQYF
CDR3nt: TGTGCCACCAGCAGACGGATGTTTGGAGAGACCCAGTACTTC

abundance: .
v_gene: TRBV10-3
j_gene: TRBJ1-1
d_gene: TRBD1
CDR3aa: CAISEWGQGIAFF
CDR3nt: TGTGCCATCAGTGAGTGGGGACAGGGTATAGCTTTCTTT

abundance: few
v_gene: TRBV10-3
j_gene: TRBJ2-7
d_gene: .
CDR3aa: CAISESTKDYEQYF
CDR3nt: TGTGCCATCAGTGAGTCGACAAAAGACTACGAGCAGTACTTC

abundance: few
v_gene: TRBV11-2
j_gene: TRBJ1-1
d_gene: .
CDR3aa: CASSSRVGPLVTEAFF
CDR3nt: TGTGCCAGCAGCTCCCGAGTTGGACCCCTGGTCACTGAAGCTTTCTTT

abundance: many
v_gene: TRBV9
j_gene: TRBJ1-1
d_gene: .
CDR3aa: CASSVAPGLTEAFF
CDR3nt: TGTGCCAGCAGCGTAGCGCCAGGGCTCACTGAAGCTTTCTTT

abundance: few
v_gene: TRBV10-3
j_gene: TRBJ1-1
d_gene: .
CDR3aa: CASSGYRDTEAFF
CDR3nt: TGTGCCAGCAGCGGGTACAGGGACACTGAAGCTTTCTTT

abundance: .
v_gene: TRBV2
j_gene: TRBJ2-2
d_gene: .
CDR3aa: CASRQGTTTGELFF
CDR3nt: TGTGCCAGCAGACAGGGCACAACAACCGGGGAGCTGTTTTTT

abundance: .
v_gene: TRBV7-9
j_gene: TRBJ2-2
d_gene: .
CDR3aa: CASSPARIGELFF
CDR3nt: TGTGCCAGCAGCCCAGCGCGGATTGGGGAGCTGTTTTTT

abundance: few
v_gene: TRBV24-1
j_gene: TRBJ1-5
d_gene: .
CDR3aa: CASNPYRAERYQPQHF
CDR3nt: TGTGCCAGCAATCCCTACAGGGCCGAGAGATATCAGCCCCAGCATTTT

abundance: .
v_gene: TRBV25-1
j_gene: TRBJ2-2
d_gene: .
CDR3aa: CASSPQQGANTGELFF
CDR3nt: TGTGCCAGCTCACCACAACAGGGCGCGAACACCGGGGAGCTGTTTTTT

abundance: .
v_gene: TRBV15
j_gene: TRBJ1-2
d_gene: TRBD1
CDR3aa: CATSSGDRGDYGYTF
CDR3nt: TGTGCCACCAGCAGCGGTGACAGGGGGGACTATGGCTACACCTTC

abundance: .
v_gene: TRBV29-1
j_gene: TRBJ2-3
d_gene: .
CDR3aa: CSVEPFNTDTQYF
CDR3nt: TGCAGCGTTGAACCCTTCAACACAGATACGCAGTATTTT

abundance: many
v_gene: TRBV2
j_gene: TRBJ1-4
d_gene: .
CDR3aa: CASSGLIGEKLFF
CDR3nt: TGTGCCAGCAGTGGGCTAATCGGTGAAAAACTGTTTTTT

abundance: .
v_gene: TRBV7-9
j_gene: TRBJ1-5
d_gene: .
CDR3aa: CASSLIGSNQPQHF
CDR3nt: TGTGCCAGCAGCTTGATAGGGAGCAATCAGCCCCAGCATTTT

abundance: .
v_gene: TRBV24-1
j_gene: TRBJ1-5
d_gene: TRBD1
CDR3aa: CATSQQGHRSYEHF
CDR3nt: TGTGCCACCAGCCAACAGGGGCATCGCTCCTACGAGCATTTT

abundance: .
v_gene: TRBV10-3
j_gene: TRBJ1-1
d_gene: .
CDR3aa: CASSGPKGWNTEAFF
CDR3nt: TGTGCCAGCAGTGGCCCGAAGGGATGGAACACTGAAGCTTTCTTT

abundance: .
v_gene: TRBV24-1
j_gene: TRBJ1-5
d_gene: TRBD1
CDR3aa: CATSAKKTGGNQPQHF
CDR3nt: TGTGCCACCAGTGCTAAGAAGACAGGGGGCAATCAGCCCCAGCATTTT

abundance: .
v_gene: TRBV29-1
j_gene: TRBJ1-2
d_gene: TRBD1
CDR3aa: CSVMAGGIDGYTF
CDR3nt: TGCAGCGTGATGGCAGGGGGAATCGATGGCTACACCTTC

abundance: .
v_gene: TRBV7-2
j_gene: TRBJ1-1
d_gene: .
CDR3aa: CASSQEEQENTEAFF
CDR3nt: TGCGCCAGCAGCCAAGAGGAGCAGGAGAACACTGAAGCTTTCTTT

abundance: .
v_gene: TRBV7-9
j_gene: TRBJ1-5
d_gene: TRBD1
CDR3aa: CASSRGQGMYQPQHF
CDR3nt: TGTGCCAGCAGCCGCGGACAGGGGATGTATCAGCCCCAGCATTTT

abundance: .
v_gene: TRBV2
j_gene: TRBJ1-2
d_gene: .
CDR3aa: CASSGGGTSYGYTF
CDR3nt: TGTGCCAGCAGTGGAGGAGGGACAAGCTATGGCTACACCTTC

abundance: .
v_gene: TRBV10-3
j_gene: TRBJ1-1
d_gene: .
CDR3aa: CASSYSPGSTEAFF
CDR3nt: TGTGCCAGCAGTTACTCGCCAGGGAGCACTGAAGCTTTCTTT

abundance: .
v_gene: TRBV28
j_gene: TRBJ1-2
d_gene: .
CDR3aa: CASRQGRLIGSGYTF
CDR3nt: TGTGCCAGCAGGCAGGGGAGGCTCATCGGAAGTGGCTACACCTTC

abundance: few
v_gene: TRBV25-1
j_gene: TRBJ1-2
d_gene: TRBD1
CDR3aa: CASSLDRAPTRSYTF
CDR3nt: TGTGCCAGCAGTTTGGACAGGGCACCCACTAGAAGCTACACCTTC

abundance: .
v_gene: TRBV7-9
j_gene: TRBJ2-5
d_gene: .
CDR3aa: CASSLIAGTQYF
CDR3nt: TGTGCCAGCAGCTTAATAGCCGGGACCCAGTACTTC

abundance: many
v_gene: TRBV2
j_gene: TRBJ1-5
d_gene: .
CDR3aa: CASSWDFNQPQHF
CDR3nt: TGTGCCAGCAGTTGGGACTTCAATCAGCCCCAGCATTTT

abundance: .
v_gene: TRBV19
j_gene: TRBJ2-7
d_gene: .
CDR3aa: CASSPMGQPYERYF
CDR3nt: TGTGCCAGTAGTCCCATGGGACAACCCTACGAGCGGTACTTC

abundance: .
v_gene: TRBV6-5
j_gene: TRBJ2-7
d_gene: .
CDR3aa: CASRSTNGDSLEQYF
CDR3nt: TGTGCCAGCAGATCTACTAACGGGGATTCCCTGGAGCAGTACTTC

abundance: few
v_gene: TRBV7-8
j_gene: TRBJ1-1
d_gene: TRBD1
CDR3aa: CASSFRTGGTEAFF
CDR3nt: TGTGCCAGCAGCTTTCGGACAGGGGGGACTGAAGCTTTCTTT

abundance: .
v_gene: TRBV20-1
j_gene: TRBJ2-5
d_gene: .
CDR3aa: CSARAGTALLGTQYF
CDR3nt: TGCAGTGCTAGAGCCGGGACTGCTCTTCTGGGGACCCAGTACTTC

abundance: many
v_gene: TRBV15
j_gene: TRBJ1-2
d_gene: .
CDR3aa: CATSRAPRGHYGYTF
CDR3nt: TGTGCCACCAGCAGAGCACCCAGGGGCCACTATGGCTACACCTTC

abundance: .
v_gene: TRBV25-1
j_gene: TRBJ2-3
d_gene: TRBD1
CDR3aa: CASSDAGGGTDTQYF
CDR3nt: TGTGCCAGCAGTGACGCAGGGGGCGGCACAGATACGCAGTATTTT